These 21 T cell receptor beta chains came from one sample sequenced in a study of cytomegalovirus exposure and HLA in healthy donors. PCR employed 60 Vbeta and 13 Jbeta primers. Sequencing was performed with immunoSEQ multiplex PCR; in TCRdb, only in-frame clones are kept and a portion is missing. The repertoire holds about 160,000 clones, with 70% to 85% as singletons. The sample consisted of PBMCs. The receptor source for this set is a man in his forties in good health and CMV-seronegative.

The chain links TRBV10-3 to TRBJ1-1; 7 bases map to TRBD1. The ends lost 7 bases at V and 2 bases at J; junction bases unmatched: 7. Per the germline V gene, CDR1 is ENHRY and CDR2 is SYGVKD. CDR3 length: 14 residues. CDR3 DNA: TGTGCCATCACCCCAGGGGGAGGAAACACTGAAGCTTTCTTT. Its translation: CAITPGGGNTEAFF.

V is TRBV2 and J is TRBJ1-1; D is possibly TRBD1 (5 bases). CDR1 is SNHLY, CDR2 FYNNEI, per germline. The V end was cut by 8 bases, the J end by 2 bases, with 12 bases between. The CDR3 length is 13 residues. The CDR3 DNA reads TGTGCCAGCCCAACAGGAGTCAACACTGAAGCTTTCTTT. This sequence encodes CASPTGVNTEAFF.

The V call is TRBV5-1, the J call TRBJ1-1; 10 positions match TRBD1. The germline CDR1 and CDR2 sequences are SGHRS and YFSETQ. This CDR3 is built from 14 residues. V lost 0 bases, J lost 4 bases, and 0 bases stayed unmatched. CDR3 DNA sequence: TGCGCCAGCAGCTTGGGGGACAGGGGCACTGAAGCTTTCTTT. Its protein product is CASSLGDRGTEAFF.

This chain links TRBV5-1 with TRBJ1-5, with TRBD1 identical over 9 bases. CDR1 is SGHRS and CDR2 is YFSETQ in the germline V gene. V gave up 2 bases and J gave up 3 bases; unmatched junction bases: 3. The CDR3 contains 15 residues. The CDR3 DNA reads TGCGCCAGCAGCTTTGGGACAGGGTACAATCAGCCCCAGCATTTT. This encodes CASSFGTGYNQPQHF.

The chain uses TRBV7-6 and TRBJ1-4; D ambiguous. The CDR3 runs to 13 residues. CDR1 SGHVS and CDR2 FNYEAQ come from the germline V gene. The V and J ends lost 1 base and 11 bases respectively, with 11 bases between them. CDR3 amino acids: CASSLDGSYKLFF. Here the CDR3 DNA reads TGTGCCAGCAGCTTAGACGGTTCTTACAAACTGTTTTTT. The variable domain in full, completed from reference TRBV7-6 and TRBJ1-4, reads GAGVSQSPRYKVTKRGQDVALRCDPISGHVSLYWYRQALGQGPEFLTYFNYEAQQDKSGLPNDRFSAERPEGSISTLTIQRTEQRDSAMYRCASSLDGSYKLFFGSGTQLSVL.

This rearrangement joins TRBV23-1 to TRBJ1-2; a possible D gene is TRBD1 (5 bases). TRBV23-1 counts as an open reading frame of uncertain function. Trimming removed 9 bases at V and 5 bases at J, with 22 bases between. The CDR3 has 15 amino acids. The CDR3 nucleotides read TGCGCCAGTAGTAGGGACTCTGAACCTACTTATGGCTACACCTTC. Its protein product is CASSRDSEPTYGYTF.

The chain couples TRBV4-2 to TRBJ2-3, with TRBD2 matching 9 bases. The length of the CDR3 is 16 residues. Germline V gene lookup returns CDR1 LGHNA and CDR2 YNFKEQ. The V segment lost 4 bases and the J segment 6 bases; nucleotides outside the gene matches: 11. CDR3 sequence reads: CASSLLPAGGSDTQYF. Written as DNA, the CDR3 is TGTGCCAGCAGCCTCCTCCCAGCGGGGGGTTCTGATACGCAGTATTTT.

The chain employs TRBV21-1 and TRBJ2-7; whether TRBD1, the table's D call, matches the DNA was not checked. TRBV21-1 is deemed a pseudogene. This CDR3 region has 16 residues. CDR3 amino acids: CASSKDAGTGPYEQYF. Here the CDR3 DNA reads TGTGCCAGCAGCAAGGACGCCGGGACAGGTCCCTACGAGCAGTACTTC.

The chain joins TRBV14 to TRBJ1-2, with a tentative D call TRBD1 (5 bases). Looked up from germline, CDR1 is SGHDN and CDR2 is FVKESK. V lost 5 bases and J 1 base, leaving 8 bases between the germline ends. The CDR3 is 13 residues long. CDR3 nucleotides: TGTGCCAGCAGCGTGGGGGGTAACTATGGCTACACCTTC. This translates into CASSVGGNYGYTF.

V usage is TRBV27 and J usage is TRBJ2-7; 12 nucleotides line up with TRBD2. Per the germline V gene, CDR1 is MNHEY and CDR2 is SMNVEV (reference sequence). V trimming: 5 bases; J trimming: 3 bases; junction bases outside the gene matches: 5. CDR3 length equals 15 residues. CDR3 sequence: CASSRQTSGGYEQYF. The CDR3 coding sequence is TGTGCCAGCAGTCGCCAGACTAGCGGGGGCTACGAGCAGTACTTC.

J is TRBJ2-1 and V is TRBV5-5, with 13 bases identical to TRBD2. With V trimmed by 7 bases and J by 9 bases, 4 bases remained unmatched. The CDR3 has 13 residues. CDR1 SGHKS and CDR2 YYEKEE come from the germline V gene (reference sequence). Here the CDR3 DNA reads TGTGCCAGCGGACTAGCGGGGGTTCGTGAGCAGTTCTTC. Translated: CASGLAGVREQFF.

The V and J genes are TRBV19 and TRBJ1-6, with 9 bases lining up with TRBD1. The CDR3 has 16 residues. The J segment lost 5 bases and the V segment lost 0 bases, leaving 2 bases of the junction unmatched. Per the germline V gene, CDR1 is LNHDA and CDR2 is SQIVND (reference sequence). Here the CDR3 DNA reads TGTGCCAGTAGTATAGATCGACAGGGGGATAATTCACCCCTCCACTTT. This encodes CASSIDRQGDNSPLHF.

The gene calls are TRBV19 and TRBJ1-1; TRBD1 is a possible D gene (6 bases). The CDR3 covers 13 residues. CDR1 and CDR2 (germline): LNHDA, SQIVND (reference sequence). V gave up 4 bases and J gave up 7 bases, with 13 bases separating them. The CDR3 spells CASSTDSYNEAFF. As DNA, the CDR3 is TGTGCCAGTAGTACGGACAGCTATAATGAAGCTTTCTTT.

The chain is built from TRBV29-1 and TRBJ1-1; D gene ambiguous. The germline V gene encodes CDR1 SQVTM and CDR2 ANQGSEA. V lost 8 bases, J lost 8 bases, and 15 bases lay in between. The CDR3 is made up of 11 amino acids. CDR3 nucleotides: TGCAGCTCCCTAATCGGGGAAGAAGCTTTCTTT. It encodes CSSLIGEEAFF. The whole variable domain, filled in from reference TRBV29-1 and TRBJ1-1, reads SAVISQKPSRDICQRGTSLTIQCQVDSQVTMMFWYRQQPGQSLTLIATANQGSEATYESGFVIDKFPISRPNLTFSTLTVSNMSPEDSSIYLCSSLIGEEAFFGQGTRLTVV.

V usage is TRBV5-1 and J usage is TRBJ1-1, with D unresolved. CDR1 and CDR2 (germline): SGHRS, YFSETQ. CDR3 length equals 11 residues. V lost 5 bases and J lost 7, with 9 bases in between. DNA for the CDR3: TGCGCCAGCAGTTTGTCGGGTGAAGCTTTCTTT. Its protein product is CASSLSGEAFF.

The gene calls are TRBV7-9 and TRBJ2-5; TRBD2 aligns across 7 bases. J lost 5 bases, V lost 7 bases, and 7 bases had no gene match. Per the germline V gene, CDR1 is SEHNR and CDR2 is FQNEAQ (reference sequence). The length of the CDR3 is 13 residues. CDR3 region: CASIDGGGETQYF. In DNA form, the CDR3 reads TGTGCCAGCATCGATGGGGGAGGGGAGACCCAGTACTTC.

The chain is built from TRBV18 and TRBJ1-4; TRBD1 matches at 8 bases. The CDR3 sequence is 14 residues long. The germline V gene has CDR1 KGHSH and CDR2 LQKENI. The J segment lost 13 bases and the V segment lost 5 bases, leaving 12 bases of the junction unmatched. The CDR3 sequence is CASSFGQGKIGLFF. The CDR3, as DNA: TGTGCCAGCTCATTTGGACAGGGTAAAATTGGACTGTTTTTT.

The chain couples TRBV18 to TRBJ2-7; tentative D call: TRBD1 (5 bases). Trimming took off 2 bases at V and 5 bases at J, with 22 bases between the two ends. This CDR3 is built from 17 residues. Germline CDR1 is KGHSH and CDR2 is LQKENI. CDR3 residues: CASSPLVSAGLEDEQYF. CDR3 bases: TGTGCCAGCTCACCATTAGTTAGTGCAGGGCTGGAAGACGAGCAGTACTTC.

This rearrangement joins TRBV6-4 to TRBJ2-1; a weak D match, TRBD1 (6 bases). This CDR3 comprises 16 residues. Germline V gene lookup returns CDR1 MRHNA and CDR2 SNTAGT. The V end was cut by 0 bases, the J end by 0 bases, with 9 bases between. CDR3 sequence: CASSDSGGSSYNEQFF. As DNA, the CDR3 is TGTGCCAGCAGTGACTCAGGGGGAAGCTCCTACAATGAGCAGTTCTTC.

The chain has TRBV9 and TRBJ1-3, with D maybe TRBD1 (6 bases). Germline CDR1 reads SGDLS; CDR2 reads YYNGEE. V was trimmed by 2 bases and J by 4 bases, leaving 10 bases between them. CDR3 size: 14 residues. The CDR3 here is CASSVSGDGNTIYF. CDR3 DNA sequence: TGTGCCAGCAGCGTTTCAGGGGACGGAAACACCATATATTTT.

J is TRBJ1-6 and V is TRBV30; D is perhaps TRBD1 (5 bases). Germline assignment: CDR1 GTSNPN and CDR2 SVGIG (reference sequence). V shed 3 bases and J shed 3 bases, with 12 bases lying between them. The CDR3 extends over 15 amino acids. CDR3 nucleotide sequence: TGTGCCTGGAGGGCCCAGGGTATCTATAATTCACCCCTCCACTTT. Its translation: CAWRAQGIYNSPLHF.